This TCR beta chain was profiled in a study of T cell changes during pregnancy in multiple sclerosis. V was cut by 0 bases and J by 4 bases, with 12 bases left in between. Germline V gene data show CDR1 as SNHLY and CDR2 as FYNNEI. This CDR3 has 15 residues. Repertoires were generated with immunoSEQ multiplex PCR, while TCRdb's copy carries only in-frame clones and drops some. Altogether around 34,000 clones are present, 85% to 90% being singletons, with the ten largest covering 0.57%. The source is a female donor with multiple sclerosis, enrolled in a pregnancy study. Sequencing used CD4+ T cells from peripheral blood mononuclear cells, obtained in the second trimester of pregnancy. The V call is TRBV2, the J call TRBJ1-2; D perhaps matches TRBD1 (5 bases). CDR3 nucleotides: TGTGCCAGCAGTGAAGCTCGGGGGTTAAGCTATGGCTACACCTTC. It codes for CASSEARGLSYGYTF. The full variable domain, rest sourced from reference TRBV2 and TRBJ1-2, is EPEVTQTPSHQVTQMGQEVILRCVPISNHLYFYWYRQILGQKVEFLVSFYNNEISEKSEIFDDQFSVERPDGSNFTLKIRSTKLEDSAMYFCASSEARGLSYGYTFGSGTRLTVV.